Below are 31 T cell receptor beta chains sequenced from a single sample in a study of blood T cell repertoires in COVID-19. The repertoire was sequenced with immunoSEQ multiplex PCR; TCRdb's copy has only in-frame clones and lacks some. The data contain about 59,000 clones, approximately 92% of them singletons. Sequencing was done on a sample of peripheral blood. The receptors here all came from a man older than 75 with acute or convalescent COVID-19.

The chain joins TRBV6-6 to TRBJ2-3, with 10 bases that match TRBD2. With V trimmed by 4 bases and J by 4 bases, 8 bases remained unmatched. This CDR3 comprises 16 residues. CDR1 is MNHNY and CDR2 is SVGAGI in the germline V gene (reference sequence). The CDR3 spells CASSFIGTSEPDTQYF. CDR3 nucleotide sequence: TGTGCCAGCAGTTTCATCGGGACTAGCGAGCCAGATACGCAGTATTTT.

J is TRBJ1-1 and V is TRBV7-2; D is unresolved. The CDR3 is 15 amino acids. The germline gives CDR1 SGHTA, CDR2 FQGNSA. Trimming took off 1 base at V and 0 bases at J, with 9 bases between the two ends. CDR3 amino acids: CASSLDAGMNTEAFF. Written as DNA, the CDR3 is TGTGCCAGCAGCTTAGATGCGGGGATGAACACTGAAGCTTTCTTT.

This clone was found a few times. The chain carries TRBV4-1 and TRBJ1-6; TRBD1 is a possible D gene (5 bases). Germline CDR1 and CDR2: MGHRA and YSYEKL. The CDR3 is 17 residues long. With 1 base removed from V and 9 bases from J, the gap between germline ends came to 19 bases. CDR3 sequence: CASSQVRAQRGGSPLHF. The CDR3 nucleotides are TGCGCCAGCAGCCAAGTTAGGGCCCAGAGGGGAGGTTCACCCCTCCACTTT.

The V gene is TRBV19, the J gene TRBJ1-2; 7 nucleotides match TRBD1. The V and J ends lost 5 bases and 3 bases, in that order; junction bases with no gene match: 12. This CDR3 is 16 amino acids long. Germline V gives CDR1 LNHDA, CDR2 SQIVND (reference sequence). CDR3 coding DNA: TGTGCCAGTAGTGGTTCCCGGACAGGATGGGACTATGGCTACACCTTC. It specifies CASSGSRTGWDYGYTF.

The chain is built from TRBV6-1 and TRBJ1-6; no clear D gene. The V end was cut by 1 base, the J end by 7 bases, with 11 bases between. Germline values: CDR1 MNHNS, CDR2 SASEGT. This CDR3 comprises 15 residues. CDR3 loop: CASSEGSFANSPLHF. In DNA form, the CDR3 reads TGTGCCAGCAGTGAAGGAAGCTTTGCAAATTCACCCCTCCACTTT.

The chain has TRBV21-1 and TRBJ1-6; TRBD1, the table's D call, was not compared with the DNA. TRBV21-1 represents a pseudogene. The CDR3 contains 18 residues. This CDR3 is CASSKRNGTASDNSPLHF. DNA for the CDR3: TGTGCCAGCAGCAAGCGCAACGGGACAGCATCGGATAATTCACCCCTCCACTTT.

The V call is TRBV12-5, the J call TRBJ2-7; 9 bases align to TRBD1. Germline V gene sequence: CDR1 LGHNT, CDR2 FRNRAP. V lost 2 bases, J lost 1 base, and 12 bases stayed unmatched. This CDR3 comprises 18 residues. This CDR3 reads CASGLPAKPGQGSYEQYF. CDR3 in DNA: TGTGCTAGTGGTTTGCCAGCGAAACCGGGACAGGGATCCTACGAGCAGTACTTC.

The chain joins TRBV19 to TRBJ2-1; the match to TRBD2 covers 8 bases. There are 16 residues in the CDR3. Unmatched junction bases numbered 7, after V lost 6 bases and J lost 0 bases. Germline loops: CDR1 LNHDA, CDR2 SQIVND (reference sequence). CDR3 sequence reads: CASSPTGTSSYNEQFF. The CDR3 DNA is TGTGCCAGTAGCCCCACCGGGACTAGCTCCTACAATGAGCAGTTCTTC.

The chain recombines TRBV28 with TRBJ2-7, with D perhaps matching TRBD2 (5 bases). Trimming removed 6 bases from V and 2 bases from J, with 14 bases in between. The CDR3 is 14 amino acids. Germline-derived CDR1 and CDR2 are MDHEN and SYDVKM. CDR3 in DNA: TGTGCCAGCAGAATGGGAGCGGTTCCCTACGAGCAGTACTTC. As protein: CASRMGAVPYEQYF.

This sequence joins TRBV7-2 and TRBJ2-2; D is perhaps TRBD2 (6 bases). There are 17 residues in the CDR3. CDR1 and CDR2 from the germline V gene are SGHTA and FQGNSA. Trimming removed 5 bases from V and 4 bases from J, with 20 bases in between. The CDR3 coding sequence is TGTGCCAGCAGCCCGGGGGTTGGGGCAGGCCCCACCGGGGAGCTGTTTTTT. Its translation: CASSPGVGAGPTGELFF.

The chain uses TRBV7-8 and TRBJ1-2; 10 bases align to TRBD1. Trimming removed 5 bases from V and 4 bases from J; junction bases left unmatched: 10. Germline CDR1 SGHVS, CDR2 FQNEAQ. The CDR3 is 16 residues long. CDR3 protein: CASSPGLGQGRYGYTF. In DNA form, the CDR3 reads TGTGCCAGCAGCCCAGGGTTGGGACAGGGGCGCTATGGCTACACCTTC.

V gene TRBV30 combines with J gene TRBJ1-1; D ambiguous. The CDR3 is 14 residues long. V was trimmed by 0 bases and J by 3 bases, leaving 11 bases between them. Germline V CDR1 and CDR2: GTSNPN, SVGIG (reference sequence). CDR3 protein: CAWSVSRADTEAFF. Written as DNA, the CDR3 is TGTGCCTGGAGTGTATCGCGGGCAGACACTGAAGCTTTCTTT.

The chain combines TRBV12-3 or TRBV12-4 with TRBJ1-1; D not certain. V was trimmed by 4 bases and J by 5 bases, leaving 8 bases between them. The CDR3 runs to 12 residues. The chain's CDR3 is CASSSTGTEAFF. CDR3 DNA sequence: TGTGCCAGCAGTTCGACGGGGACTGAAGCTTTCTTT.

The chain has TRBV21-1 and TRBJ1-1; the DNA was not compared with TRBD1, the D call given in the table. TRBV21-1 is tagged as a pseudogene. CDR3 length: 17 amino acids. The DNA for the CDR3 is TGTGCCAGCAGCAGACAGGGGGCGCCTAATGGGAACACTGAAGCTTTCTTT. It encodes CASSRQGAPNGNTEAFF.

The rearrangement links TRBV19 to TRBJ2-3, with D maybe TRBD1 (6 bases). Between the trimmed V and J ends, which lost 9 bases and 4 bases, there was a span of 14 bases. There are 13 residues in the CDR3. The V gene's germline CDR1 is LNHDA and CDR2 SQIVND (reference sequence). The CDR3 DNA follows: TGTGCCAGCCGGAGACAGGTTCCAGATACGCAGTATTTT. Protein sequence: CASRRQVPDTQYF.

This clone has just one count. This CDR3 is CASSRGTAPWGREEQYF. CDR3 bases: TGCGCCAGCAGCCGTGGGACAGCGCCCTGGGGCCGGGAGGAGCAGTACTTC. The genes are TRBV5-1 and TRBJ2-7; possible D gene TRBD1, 7 bases. Looked up from germline, CDR1 is SGHRS and CDR2 is YFSETQ. The ends were cut back, 4 bases at V and 7 bases at J, with 27 bases in the middle. The CDR3 is 17 residues long.

The chain couples TRBV11-2 to TRBJ1-3; D gene unclear. The CDR3 contains 15 residues. Between the trimmed V and J ends, which lost 1 base and 9 bases, there was a span of 16 bases. Germline CDR1 SGHAT, CDR2 FQNNGV. Written as DNA, the CDR3 is TGTGCCAGCAGCTTAGCTCTGGAGGGAGATGGCACCATATATTTT. Its translation is CASSLALEGDGTIYF.

The chain recombines TRBV18 with TRBJ1-4; 7 nucleotides line up with TRBD1. The CDR3 is made up of 15 amino acids. Trimming took 3 bases from V and 5 from J; bases not matched to a gene: 6. Germline lookup yields CDR1 KGHSH and CDR2 LQKENI. The chain's CDR3 is CASSPTRQGNEKLFF. The CDR3 DNA reads as TGTGCCAGCTCACCCACTCGACAGGGAAATGAAAAACTGTTTTTT.

The V gene is TRBV30, the J gene TRBJ2-5; unclear D gene. Germline CDR1 is GTSNPN and CDR2 is SVGIG (reference sequence). The CDR3 has 12 amino acids. Deletions cut 2 bases from V and 8 bases from J, with 12 bases between. The CDR3 protein is CAWSTRFFTQYF. The CDR3 nucleotides are TGTGCCTGGAGTACCCGGTTTTTTACCCAGTACTTC. Using reference TRBV30 and TRBJ2-5 for the parts outside the CDR3, the full variable domain is SQTIHQWPATLVQPVGSPLSLECTVEGTSNPNLYWYRQAAGRGLQLLFYSVGIGQISSEVPQNLSASRPQDRQFILSSKKLLLSDSGFYLCAWSTRFFTQYFGPGTRLLVL.

The chain couples TRBV27 to TRBJ2-2; perhaps TRBD1 as D (5 bases). The germline V gene encodes CDR1 MNHEY and CDR2 SMNVEV (reference sequence). The CDR3 covers 17 residues. V was trimmed by 5 bases and J by 6 bases, leaving 22 bases between them. CDR3 sequence (DNA): TGTGCCAGCAGTCCTTTTCCCCCCCAGGGAATCCCCGGGGAGCTGTTTTTT. Amino acid sequence: CASSPFPPQGIPGELFF.

The genes are TRBV11-2 and TRBJ2-5; maybe TRBD2 (5 bases). There are 16 residues in the CDR3. The germline V gene encodes CDR1 SGHAT and CDR2 FQNNGV. Trimming left V 5 bases short and J 1 base short, with 17 bases between. The CDR3 sequence: CASSLPGVITQETQYF. As DNA, the CDR3 is TGTGCCAGCAGCCTCCCCGGGGTCATTACCCAAGAGACCCAGTACTTC. The full variable domain, rest sourced from reference TRBV11-2 and TRBJ2-5, is EAGVAQSPRYKIIEKRQSVAFWCNPISGHATLYWYQQILGQGPKLLIQFQNNGVVDDSQLPKDRFSAERLKGVDSTLKIQPAKLEDSAVYLCASSLPGVITQETQYFGPGTRLLVL.

The chain is built from TRBV28 and TRBJ1-2, with D unclear. In germline, CDR1 is MDHEN, CDR2 SYDVKM. This CDR3 is built from 13 residues. V lost 6 bases and J lost 3, with 11 bases in between. The CDR3 reads CASSLDQDYGYTF. The CDR3, as DNA: TGTGCCAGCAGCTTGGATCAGGACTATGGCTACACCTTC.

The rearrangement joins TRBV5-1 to TRBJ1-2, with 10 bases identical to TRBD1. Germline assignment: CDR1 SGHRS and CDR2 YFSETQ. The CDR3 contains 14 residues. Unmatched junction bases numbered 7, after V lost 4 bases and J lost 7 bases. Here the CDR3 DNA reads TGCGCCAGCAGCGATGGGACAGGGGTTAGTGGCTACACCTTC. Amino acids: CASSDGTGVSGYTF.

This chain joins TRBV19 and TRBJ1-4; 7 bases align to TRBD1. Germline CDR1 LNHDA, CDR2 SQIVND (reference sequence). V dropped 2 bases and J dropped 7; count of bases not matched to a gene: 4. CDR3 size: 14 residues. The chain's CDR3 is CASSIQGGGEKLFF. CDR3 bases: TGTGCCAGTAGTATACAGGGGGGAGGTGAAAAACTGTTTTTT. Supplemented by reference TRBV19 and TRBJ1-4, the full variable domain reads DGGITQSPKYLFRKEGQNVTLSCEQNLNHDAMYWYRQDPGQGLRLIYYSQIVNDFQKGDIAEGYSVSREKKESFPLTVTSAQKNPTAFYLCASSIQGGGEKLFFGSGTQLSVL.

This chain connects TRBV7-9 to TRBJ2-2; TRBD1 agrees at 9 bases. Germline lookup yields CDR1 SEHNR and CDR2 FQNEAQ (reference sequence). The V and J ends lost 3 bases and 4 bases, in that order; junction bases with no gene match: 3. This CDR3 has 15 amino acids. Here the CDR3 DNA reads TGTGCCAGCAGCTTGGGACAGGGTGCCACCGGGGAGCTGTTTTTT. This sequence encodes CASSLGQGATGELFF.

V and J are TRBV30 and TRBJ2-3; 10 nucleotides line up with TRBD2. This CDR3 region has 16 residues. CDR1 and CDR2 (germline): GTSNPN, SVGIG (reference sequence). V shed 3 bases and J 3 bases; nucleotides not matched to a gene: 9. The DNA of the CDR3 is TGTGCCTGGAGCACAAAGCGGGGGGGTGGTACAGATACGCAGTATTTT. Translating it yields CAWSTKRGGGTDTQYF.

The chain employs TRBV5-1 and TRBJ2-2; 10 nucleotides align to TRBD2. The CDR3 is 16 residues long. V shed 5 bases and J 4 bases; nucleotides not matched to a gene: 8. Germline CDR1 SGHRS, CDR2 YFSETQ. The chain's CDR3 is CASRIPGLATTGELFF. The DNA for the CDR3 is TGCGCCAGCAGAATCCCGGGACTAGCGACCACCGGGGAGCTGTTTTTT.

The CDR3 reads CASSLRVSHYEQYF. Written as DNA, the CDR3 is TGTGCCAGCAGCCTTCGGGTCTCCCACTACGAGCAGTACTTC. The chain has TRBV7-2 and TRBJ2-7; D not certain. The CDR3 is 14 residues long. CDR1 and CDR2 from the germline V gene are SGHTA and FQGNSA. Trimming cost V 5 bases and J 3 bases, with 14 bases left between them.

A word on this clone: In this CDR3 the conserved last residue, phenylalanine or tryptophan, is missing, so a read error is likely. The DNA is left out, because the CDR3 cannot be placed on it with certainty; the CDR3 is given as TCRdb lists it. The chain's CDR3 is CASSVERGLG. The chain uses TRBV9 and TRBJ1-4; the DNA was not used to check the table's D call, TRBD1. The CDR3 has 10 residues if both end residues are counted. Germline V CDR1 and CDR2: SGDLS, YYNGEE.

This chain links TRBV5-1 with TRBJ1-4; weak D call: TRBD1 (6 bases). Per germline, CDR1 SGHRS and CDR2 YFSETQ. Between the trimmed V and J ends, which lost 1 base and 6 bases, there was a span of 13 bases. The CDR3 spans 15 residues. The CDR3 loop is CASSLRPGGHEKLFF. CDR3 sequence (DNA): TGCGCCAGCAGCTTGCGTCCGGGGGGGCATGAAAAACTGTTTTTT.

This chain joins TRBV7-2 and TRBJ2-2, with 8 bases that match TRBD2. Germline V gene data show CDR1 as SGHTA and CDR2 as FQGNSA. Unmatched junction bases numbered 6, after V lost 4 bases and J lost 2 bases. The CDR3 is 16 amino acids. The CDR3 nucleotides are TGTGCCAGCAGCTCAGCTAGCGGGCTAAACACCGGGGAGCTGTTTTTT. This sequence encodes CASSSASGLNTGELFF.